The next 30 T cell receptor beta chains were all read from a single sample in a study of T-cell memory formation after mild COVID-19. Via MiXCR, TCRdb re-called the 5' RACE reads, giving one row per CDR3 protein. The sample consists of around 200,000 distinct CDR3 sequences, 8% to 11% of them appearing once. The specimen was PBMCs or a T cell subset sorted from them (not recorded which). These receptor sequences come from a young man who had mild COVID-19 (a few samples of this study predate the infection). Cell type and time point are not known.

The V gene is TRBV7-2, the J gene TRBJ2-4; no definite D call. The V gene lost 6 bases and the J gene lost 2 bases, with 5 bases spanning the gap. There are 12 residues in the CDR3. Germline V CDR1 and CDR2: SGHTA, FQGNSA. The CDR3 bases are TGTGCCAGCAGTGCGACCAAAAACATTCAGTACTTC. It is translated as CASSATKNIQYF.

This chain uses TRBV7-3 with TRBJ1-6, with D hard to call. The CDR3 is made up of 14 amino acids. Trimming pared 2 bases from V and 7 bases from J, leaving 9 bases between. CDR1 and CDR2 (germline): SGHTA, FQGTGA. CDR3 in DNA: TGTGCCAGCAGCTTAGACGGGGTCAATTCACCCCTCCACTTT. Protein sequence: CASSLDGVNSPLHF.

This clonotype was seen ten or more times. The V and J genes are TRBV5-1 and TRBJ1-1; TRBD1 matches 8 bases. The germline gives CDR1 SGHRS, CDR2 YFSETQ. This CDR3 is 14 amino acids long. Losses at the gene ends were 4 bases for V and 1 base for J; bases not matched to a gene: 3. CDR3 bases: TGCGCCAGCAGCCTTCAGGGGGCGAACACTGAAGCTTTCTTT. This gives the protein CASSLQGANTEAFF.

This clonotype was detected only a few times. The gene calls are TRBV6-5 and TRBJ2-3; D perhaps matches TRBD2 (5 bases). Germline V gives CDR1 MNHEY, CDR2 SVGAGI. This CDR3 has 15 amino acids. V was pared by 6 bases and J by 5 bases, with 18 bases between. In nucleotides, the CDR3 is TGTGCCAGCAGCCGGACTTCGAGTGCCGGAGATACGCAGTATTTT. This translates into CASSRTSSAGDTQYF.

The chain is built from TRBV6-6 and TRBJ2-3; D is ambiguous. V lost 0 bases, J lost 5 bases, and 9 bases lay in between. CDR1 MNHNY and CDR2 SVGAGI come from the germline V gene (reference sequence). There are 14 residues in the CDR3. Here the CDR3 reads CASSYSFDRDTQYF. The CDR3 coding sequence is TGTGCCAGCAGTTACTCCTTTGATCGAGATACGCAGTATTTT.

This clonotype was detected only a few times. The genes are TRBV5-5 and TRBJ1-6, with D uncertain. V lost 6 bases and J lost 8, with 15 bases in between. The length of the CDR3 is 14 residues. Germline V gene sequence: CDR1 SGHKS, CDR2 YYEKEE (reference sequence). The CDR3 here is CASTGGLRDSPLHF. The CDR3, as DNA: TGTGCCAGCACCGGTGGGCTTCGGGATTCACCCCTCCACTTT. Full variable domain (remainder filled in from reference TRBV5-5 and TRBJ1-6): DAGVTQSPTHLIKTRGQQVTLRCSPISGHKSVSWYQQVLGQGPQFIFQYYEKEERGRGNFPDRFSARQFPNYSSELNVNALLLGDSALYLCASTGGLRDSPLHFGNGTRLTVT.

This clonotype turned up a few times. The chain combines TRBV5-1 with TRBJ1-1; D perhaps matches TRBD1 (5 bases). The length of the CDR3 is 15 residues. Germline-derived CDR1 and CDR2 are SGHRS and YFSETQ. With 3 bases removed from V and 0 bases from J, the gap between germline ends came to 12 bases. The CDR3 here is CASSSQAGMNTEAFF. The CDR3 nucleotides are TGCGCCAGCAGCTCCCAGGCAGGGATGAACACTGAAGCTTTCTTT. The full variable domain, its missing parts supplied by reference TRBV5-1 and TRBJ1-1, is KAGVTQTPRYLIKTRGQQVTLSCSPISGHRSVSWYQQTPGQGLQFLFEYFSETQRNKGNFPGRFSGRQFSNSRSEMNVSTLELGDSALYLCASSSQAGMNTEAFFGQGTRLTVV.

This clonotype was recorded a few times. The gene calls are TRBV6-5 and TRBJ2-3, with D possibly matching TRBD2 (6 bases). Trimming cost V 5 bases and J 3 bases, with 18 bases left between them. CDR1 is MNHEY, CDR2 SVGAGI, per germline. The CDR3 loop spans 16 amino acids. In DNA form, the CDR3 reads TGTGCCAGCAGTAAATTGACTAGAGGAGGTACAGATACGCAGTATTTT. Protein: CASSKLTRGGTDTQYF.

This clonotype has ten or more counts. The chain is built from TRBV11-2 and TRBJ2-1; D gene unclear. This CDR3 has 13 residues. From germline, CDR1 is SGHAT and CDR2 FQNNGV. V lost 3 bases, J lost 9 bases, and 12 bases lay in between. The CDR3: CASSFYSHSEQFF. The CDR3 nucleotides are TGTGCCAGCAGCTTTTATTCTCATAGTGAGCAGTTCTTC.

There are many counts of this clonotype. V gene TRBV5-5 combines with J gene TRBJ1-6; D gene unclear. Germline V gene lookup returns CDR1 SGHKS and CDR2 YYEKEE (reference sequence). CDR3 length equals 12 residues. V lost 6 bases to trimming and J lost 3 bases, with 4 bases between them. As DNA, the CDR3 is TGTGCCAGCACCAACTATAATTCACCCCTCCACTTT. The encoded protein is CASTNYNSPLHF.

The chain recombines TRBV24-1 with TRBJ1-2; no clear D. This CDR3 has 15 residues. Germline CDR1 reads KGHDR; CDR2 reads SFDVKD. The germline V and J ends were trimmed by 1 base and 4 bases, with 12 bases remaining between them. The CDR3 loop reads CATSDLAAGSYGYTF. The CDR3 DNA reads as TGTGCCACCAGTGATTTAGCGGCGGGCAGCTATGGCTACACCTTC.

The V call is TRBV7-9, the J call TRBJ2-3; D may be TRBD1 or TRBD2 (6 bases each). The CDR3 runs 13 residues. With 11 bases removed from V and 4 bases from J, the gap between germline ends came to 16 bases. CDR1 SEHNR and CDR2 FQNEAQ come from the germline V gene (reference sequence). CDR3 in DNA: TGTGCCCATTCCGGGGGCTGGGCAGATACGCAGTATTTT. Translating gives CAHSGGWADTQYF.

This clonotype was detected only a few times. J is TRBJ1-1 and V is TRBV6-2 or TRBV6-3, with D unresolved. This CDR3 is built from 13 residues. Looked up from germline, CDR1 is MNHEY and CDR2 is SVGEGT. V was trimmed by 2 bases and J by 6 bases, leaving 10 bases between them. The CDR3, as DNA: TGTGCCAGCAGTTACACAATCAGCTCTGAAGCTTTCTTT. It encodes CASSYTISSEAFF.

V usage is TRBV5-4 and J usage is TRBJ1-4; D is perhaps TRBD1 (5 bases). This CDR3 has 14 residues. V lost 4 bases, J lost 4 bases, and 11 bases lay in between. Germline CDR1 and CDR2: SGHNT and YYREEE (reference sequence). This chain's CDR3 is CASSTRDGNEKLFF. The CDR3 nucleotides read TGTGCCAGCAGCACCCGGGACGGTAATGAAAAACTGTTTTTT.

The CDR3: CAITAGATGELFF. CDR3 bases: TGTGCCATCACCGCAGGGGCGACCGGGGAGCTGTTTTTT. V and J are TRBV10-3 and TRBJ2-2; possible D gene TRBD1, 6 bases. Germline V lookup: CDR1 ENHRY, CDR2 SYGVKD. V was cut by 7 bases and J by 5 bases, with 11 bases left in between. The CDR3 sequence is 13 residues long.

The chain recombines TRBV7-9 with TRBJ1-4, with unresolved D. The V gene's germline CDR1 is SEHNR and CDR2 FQNEAQ (reference sequence). V lost 2 bases and J lost 8, with 12 bases in between. The CDR3 length is 14 residues. The CDR3 bases are TGTGCCAGCAGCTTATCACGGTACGAGGAAAAACTGTTTTTT. The encoded protein is CASSLSRYEEKLFF.

The CDR3 loop reads CASRPGEPENEQFF. CDR3 nucleotide sequence: TGCGCCAGCAGGCCGGGGGAGCCCGAAAATGAGCAGTTCTTC. This chain connects TRBV5-1 to TRBJ2-1, with D perhaps TRBD2 (6 bases). Germline CDR1 SGHRS, CDR2 YFSETQ. The V gene lost 5 bases and the J gene lost 7 bases, with 16 bases spanning the gap. This CDR3 has 14 residues. Full variable domain (missing parts from reference TRBV5-1 and TRBJ2-1): KAGVTQTPRYLIKTRGQQVTLSCSPISGHRSVSWYQQTPGQGLQFLFEYFSETQRNKGNFPGRFSGRQFSNSRSEMNVSTLELGDSALYLCASRPGEPENEQFFGPGTRLTVL.

CDR3 amino acids: CASSLGFGAEQETQYF. CDR3 sequence (DNA): TGCGCCAGCAGCTTGGGGTTTGGGGCAGAACAAGAGACCCAGTACTTC. This sequence joins TRBV5-1 and TRBJ2-5, with D possibly matching TRBD1 (5 bases). The CDR3 length is 16 residues. Per the germline V gene, CDR1 is SGHRS and CDR2 is YFSETQ. V was pared by 0 bases and J by 2 bases, with 14 bases between.

This clonotype occurred a few times. CDR3 loop: CASSSRRRLGEKLFF. CDR3 DNA sequence: TGTGCCAGCAGCTCCCGAAGGAGGTTGGGGGAAAAACTGTTTTTT. The V and J genes are TRBV7-9 and TRBJ1-4; D uncertain. CDR3 length: 15 residues. Germline V gene data show CDR1 as SEHNR and CDR2 as FQNEAQ (reference sequence). Trimming pared 4 bases from V and 8 bases from J, leaving 17 bases between.

In the case of this clonotype: Lacking the conserved final phenylalanine or tryptophan, this CDR3 likely reflects a read error. The chain carries TRBV11-2 and TRBJ2-5; 12 bases are shared with TRBD2. Trimming removed 4 bases from V and 5 bases from J; junction bases left unmatched: 8. Germline lookup yields CDR1 SGHAT and CDR2 FQNNGV. CDR3 length equals 16 residues. The CDR3 region is CASSSLLAGGRETQYV. In DNA, the CDR3 is TGTGCCAGCAGCTCCTTACTAGCGGGGGGCCGGGAGACCCAGTACGTC.

The CDR3 spells CASSLWTGNTEAFF. In DNA, the CDR3 is TGCGCCAGCAGCTTGTGGACAGGGAACACTGAAGCTTTCTTT. The V call is TRBV5-1, the J call TRBJ1-1; 7 nucleotides line up with TRBD1. The germline gives CDR1 SGHRS, CDR2 YFSETQ. The J segment lost 1 base and the V segment lost 1 base, leaving 1 base of the junction unmatched. The CDR3 extends over 14 amino acids.

This clonotype appeared many times. The chain carries TRBV29-1 and TRBJ1-5; no firm D call. Germline V gene lookup returns CDR1 SQVTM and CDR2 ANQGSEA. Trimming pared 4 bases from V and 6 bases from J, leaving 13 bases between. The CDR3 covers 13 residues. CDR3 coding DNA: TGCAGCGTTGTTGGCCAGCAAGGTCAGCCCCAGCATTTT. Amino acids: CSVVGQQGQPQHF.

The V and J genes are TRBV7-3 and TRBJ1-2; D not resolved. Germline V gene lookup returns CDR1 SGHTA and CDR2 FQGTGA. This CDR3 region has 14 residues. Between the trimmed V and J ends, which lost 3 bases and 4 bases, there was a span of 12 bases. The CDR3 nucleotides are TGTGCCAGCAGCTTTGACGGCGAGGGCTATGGCTACACCTTC. Amino acid sequence: CASSFDGEGYGYTF. Full variable domain (outside the CDR3, taken from reference TRBV7-3 and TRBJ1-2): GAGVSQTPSNKVTEKGKYVELRCDPISGHTALYWYRQSLGQGPEFLIYFQGTGAADDSGLPNDRFFAVRPEGSVSTLKIQRTERGDSAVYLCASSFDGEGYGYTFGSGTRLTVV.

The chain joins TRBV7-3 to TRBJ2-1; D is unclear. Trimming removed 5 bases from V and 0 bases from J, with 14 bases in between. This CDR3 has 16 residues. The germline V gene has CDR1 SGHTA and CDR2 FQGTGA. The CDR3 coding sequence is TGTGCCAGCAGCCCCTGGGCCCTTAGCTCCTACAATGAGCAGTTCTTC. Its protein product is CASSPWALSSYNEQFF.

This clonotype was picked up a small number of times. The rearrangement joins TRBV11-2 to TRBJ2-3; 8 positions match TRBD2. Germline lookup yields CDR1 SGHAT and CDR2 FQNNGV. The CDR3 length is 15 residues. The J segment lost 5 bases and the V segment lost 1 base, leaving 5 bases of the junction unmatched. DNA of the CDR3: TGTGCCAGCAGCTTAGTTCGGGGGGGTATAGATACGCAGTATTTT. Protein sequence: CASSLVRGGIDTQYF.

CDR3 region: CASSSKGLSPDTQYF. The CDR3 DNA is TGCGCCAGCAGCTCCAAGGGATTGTCGCCAGATACGCAGTATTTT. The chain recombines TRBV5-1 with TRBJ2-3, with unresolved D. The CDR3 totals 15 residues. CDR1 and CDR2 (germline): SGHRS, YFSETQ. V was pared by 3 bases and J by 4 bases, with 15 bases between.

The chain uses TRBV5-5 and TRBJ1-4, with 9 bases identical to TRBD1. V dropped 2 bases and J dropped 7; count of bases not matched to a gene: 3. The CDR3 is 14 amino acids. Germline values: CDR1 SGHKS, CDR2 YYEKEE (reference sequence). The CDR3 bases are TGTGCCAGCAGCTTCAGGGACAGGGTTGAAAAACTGTTTTTT. Translation gives CASSFRDRVEKLFF. The full variable domain, completed using reference TRBV5-5 and TRBJ1-4, is DAGVTQSPTHLIKTRGQQVTLRCSPISGHKSVSWYQQVLGQGPQFIFQYYEKEERGRGNFPDRFSARQFPNYSSELNVNALLLGDSALYLCASSFRDRVEKLFFGSGTQLSVL.

Many counts were recorded for this clonotype. The rearrangement links TRBV5-1 to TRBJ2-6, with 7 bases that match TRBD1. V shed 3 bases and J 2 bases; nucleotides not matched to a gene: 5. Per the germline V gene, CDR1 is SGHRS and CDR2 is YFSETQ. The CDR3 is 16 amino acids. CDR3 coding DNA: TGCGCCAGCAGCTACACAGGGGAGACTGGGGCCAACGTCCTGACTTTC. It yields the protein CASSYTGETGANVLTF.

Many counts were recorded for this clonotype. The chain is built from TRBV7-6 and TRBJ2-7; 7 bases agree with TRBD1. The CDR3 totals 11 residues. In germline, CDR1 is SGHVS, CDR2 FNYEAQ. The trim removed 8 bases at V and 4 bases at J, leaving 2 bases unmatched. The CDR3: CASGQAYEQYF. The CDR3 DNA reads as TGTGCCAGCGGACAGGCTTACGAGCAGTACTTC. The whole variable domain, remainder taken from reference TRBV7-6 and TRBJ2-7, is GAGVSQSPRYKVTKRGQDVALRCDPISGHVSLYWYRQALGQGPEFLTYFNYEAQQDKSGLPNDRFSAERPEGSISTLTIQRTEQRDSAMYRCASGQAYEQYFGPGTRLTVT.

The chain couples TRBV16 to TRBJ2-5; 11 bases line up with TRBD1. Per germline, CDR1 KGHSY and CDR2 FQNENV. With V trimmed by 4 bases and J by 5 bases, 9 bases remained unmatched. This CDR3 comprises 16 residues. CDR3 sequence (DNA): TGTGCCAGCAGCCCCGGTCGGACAGGGGGCTTTGAGACCCAGTACTTC. It codes for CASSPGRTGGFETQYF.